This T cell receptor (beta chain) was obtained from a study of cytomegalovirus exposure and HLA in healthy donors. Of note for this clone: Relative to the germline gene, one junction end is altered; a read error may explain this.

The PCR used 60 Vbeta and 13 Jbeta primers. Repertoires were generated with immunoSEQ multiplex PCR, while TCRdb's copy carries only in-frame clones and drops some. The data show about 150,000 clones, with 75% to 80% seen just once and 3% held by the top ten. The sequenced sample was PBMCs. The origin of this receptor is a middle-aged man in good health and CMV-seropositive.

This CDR3 reads CAGSQPAREQYF. In DNA, the CDR3 is TGTGCCGGCAGTCAGCCTGCGAGGGAGCAGTACTTC. This sequence joins TRBV28 and TRBJ2-7; D remains ambiguous. The CDR3 contains 12 residues. CDR1 is MDHEN and CDR2 is SYDVKM in the germline V gene.